The present entry profiles one T cell receptor (beta chain) with its context. Its target is not known. The data derive from a study of cytomegalovirus exposure and HLA in healthy donors. Study-wide points: V segments that were indistinguishable, TRBV6-2 and TRBV6-3 among them, were omitted from analysis. With further analysis later on, most CMV-associated TCR beta chains appeared HLA-restricted. Most observed TCR sequences were rare, whereas some public TCRs were detected in many donors.

Primers for the PCR totalled 60 Vbeta and 13 Jbeta. The repertoire was sequenced with immunoSEQ multiplex PCR; TCRdb's copy has only in-frame clones and lacks some. The sample holds around 160,000 clones, over 60% seen once. There are 13 residues in the CDR3. Germline V gives CDR1 SGHAT, CDR2 FQNNGV. The V end lost 3 bases, the J end lost 4 bases, and 9 bases lay between the germline ends. This clonotype was obtained from a man in his forties in good health and CMV-seropositive. The specimen was PBMCs. The chain employs TRBV11-2 and TRBJ1-2; D gene unclear. In nucleotides, the CDR3 is TGTGCCAGCAGCTTCACTCAAACCTATGGCTACACCTTC. It codes for CASSFTQTYGYTF. Drawing the rest from reference TRBV11-2 and TRBJ1-2, the complete variable domain is EAGVAQSPRYKIIEKRQSVAFWCNPISGHATLYWYQQILGQGPKLLIQFQNNGVVDDSQLPKDRFSAERLKGVDSTLKIQPAKLEDSAVYLCASSFTQTYGYTFGSGTRLTVV.